This T cell receptor (beta chain) appears in the sequencing data of a study of cytomegalovirus exposure and HLA in healthy donors. Amplification used 60 Vbeta primers and 13 Jbeta primers. TCRdb's copy holds only in-frame clones and misses some; the assay was immunoSEQ multiplex PCR. The sample includes 150,000 to 200,000 clones, nearly 80% of them seen just once. Whole-study findings and limits: In an earlier analysis, most TCR beta V segments were productive about 87% or about 30% of the time. The authors listed roughly 150 TCR beta chains as cytomegalovirus-associated.

The CDR3 length is 15 residues. The germline CDR1 and CDR2 sequences are SGHTA and FQGNSA. Trimming pared 2 bases from V and 1 base from J, leaving 11 bases between. Concerning this clone: Antigen unknown.

The J gene is TRBJ1-1, the V gene TRBV7-2; weak D call: TRBD1 (6 bases). The sample comprised PBMCs. The TCR comes from a woman aged 45-65 years in good health and CMV-seropositive. For the CDR3, the DNA is TGTGCCAGCAGCTTACAGGGGTTGGGGAACACTGAAGCTTTCTTT. Translated: CASSLQGLGNTEAFF.